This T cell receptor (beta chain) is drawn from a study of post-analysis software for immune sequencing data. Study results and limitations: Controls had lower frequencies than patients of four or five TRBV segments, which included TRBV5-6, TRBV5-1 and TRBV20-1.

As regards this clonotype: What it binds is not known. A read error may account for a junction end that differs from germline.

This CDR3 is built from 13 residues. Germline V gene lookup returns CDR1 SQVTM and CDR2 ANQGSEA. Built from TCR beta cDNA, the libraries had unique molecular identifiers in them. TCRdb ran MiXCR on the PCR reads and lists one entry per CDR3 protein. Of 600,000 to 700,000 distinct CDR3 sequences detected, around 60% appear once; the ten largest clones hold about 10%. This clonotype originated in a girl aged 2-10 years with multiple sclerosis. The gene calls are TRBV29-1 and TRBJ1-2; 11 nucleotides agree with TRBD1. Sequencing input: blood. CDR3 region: CSAEGQGAGGYTF. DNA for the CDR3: TGCAGCGCTGAAGGACAGGGGGCTGGTGGCTACACCTTC.